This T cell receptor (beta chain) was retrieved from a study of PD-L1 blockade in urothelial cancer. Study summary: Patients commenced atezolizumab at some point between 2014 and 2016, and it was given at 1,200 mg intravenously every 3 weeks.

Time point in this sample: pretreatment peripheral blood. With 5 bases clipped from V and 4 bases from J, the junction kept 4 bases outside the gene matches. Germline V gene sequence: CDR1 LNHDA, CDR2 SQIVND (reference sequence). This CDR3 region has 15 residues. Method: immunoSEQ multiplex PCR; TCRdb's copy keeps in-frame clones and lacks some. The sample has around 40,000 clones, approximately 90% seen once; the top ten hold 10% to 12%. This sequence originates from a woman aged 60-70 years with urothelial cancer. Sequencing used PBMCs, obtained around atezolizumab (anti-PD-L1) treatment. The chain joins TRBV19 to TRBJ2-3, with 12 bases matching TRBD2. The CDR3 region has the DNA TGTGCCAGTAGTCCGACTAGCGGGAGCGCAGATACGCAGTATTTT. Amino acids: CASSPTSGSADTQYF.